Listed below are T cell receptor beta chains from one sample, sequenced in a study of regulatory T cells in long-lasting Graves disease. TCRdb itself ran the multiplex PCR reads through MiXCR, one entry per CDR3 protein. Of some 250,000 distinct CDR3 sequences listed, about 17% are singletons. The material sequenced was peripheral blood mononuclear cells (PBMCs), taken at new diagnosis, from a patient treated with antithyroid drugs. The receptors come from a female donor with Graves disease. Both conserved end residues are part of each CDR3. Each record gives: V gene, D gene, J gene, clone size, CDR3 protein, CDR3 DNA. D genes are given only for firm matches. Clone size is not always given. Where it is, it says once, few, many or a class for expanded clones.

>TRBV27|-|TRBJ2-7|once
CASSNVGHPPYEQYF
TGTGCCAGCAGTAACGTCGGACACCCCCCCTACGAGCAGTACTTC
>TRBV19|-|TRBJ2-3|many
CASSILGPASTDTQYF
TGTGCCAGTAGTATATTGGGCCCAGCTAGCACAGATACGCAGTATTTT
>TRBV7-2|-|TRBJ1-4|-
CASSLYDGEKLFF
TGTGCCAGCAGCTTATACGACGGGGAAAAACTGTTTTTT
>TRBV4-3|-|TRBJ2-3|many
CASSQGATDTQYF
TGCGCCAGCAGCCAAGGGGCCACAGATACGCAGTATTTT
>TRBV30|-|TRBJ1-4|many
CAWSLNGNEKLFF
TGTGCCTGGAGTCTCAATGGGAATGAAAAACTGTTTTTT
>TRBV19|TRBD1|TRBJ2-5|many
CATGTGLQETQYF
TGTGCCACCGGGACAGGGCTGCAAGAGACCCAGTACTTC
>TRBV2|TRBD2|TRBJ2-5|-
CASSETSGGAQETQYF
TGTGCCAGCAGTGAAACTAGCGGAGGGGCCCAAGAGACCCAGTACTTC
>TRBV19|-|TRBJ2-1|many
CASSITPALSSYNEQFF
TGTGCCAGTAGTATAACCCCGGCGTTGAGCTCCTACAATGAGCAGTTCTTC
>TRBV3-1|TRBD2|TRBJ2-3|many
CASSQELAGGSQYF
TGTGCCAGCAGCCAGGAACTAGCGGGAGGCTCTCAGTATTTT
>TRBV24-1|-|TRBJ2-2|-
CAISGGQGGNTGELFF
TGTGCCATCAGTGGGGGTCAGGGAGGGAACACCGGGGAGCTGTTTTTT
>TRBV5-1|-|TRBJ1-3|many
CASSLTGNPGNTIYF
TGCGCCAGCAGCCTCACAGGGAACCCTGGAAACACCATATATTTT
>TRBV19|-|TRBJ1-2|many
CASSKQGDYGYTF
TGTGCCAGTAGTAAACAGGGTGACTATGGCTACACCTTC
>TRBV19|-|TRBJ1-2|many
CASSMSPGSYGYTF
TGTGCCAGTAGTATGTCCCCAGGTAGCTATGGCTACACCTTC
>TRBV11-2|-|TRBJ2-1|many
CASSLNPPGSSSYNEQFF
TGTGCCAGCAGCTTGAACCCCCCCGGGTCCAGCTCCTACAATGAGCAGTTCTTC
>TRBV10-1|-|TRBJ2-3|many
CASSARDGTDTQYF
TGCGCCAGCAGTGCGCGGGACGGCACAGATACGCAGTATTTT
>TRBV7-2|-|TRBJ2-1|many
CASSLAALSNEQFF
TGTGCCAGCAGCTTAGCGGCGTTGTCCAATGAGCAGTTCTTC